This T cell receptor (beta chain) was captured in a study of blood T cell repertoires in COVID-19. The data were produced by immunoSEQ multiplex PCR, yet TCRdb's version contains in-frame clones alone and is incomplete. The sample lists about 170,000 clones; approximately 74% were seen once. This CDR3 comprises 14 residues. Germline V CDR1 and CDR2: MDHEN, SYDVKM. The ends were cut back, 7 bases at V and 0 bases at J, with 9 bases in the middle. The TCR originated in a woman of 80 years or more with acute or convalescent COVID-19. Specimen: peripheral blood. The chain recombines TRBV28 with TRBJ2-2; D gene unclear. CDR3 region: CASTGPPNTGELFF. The CDR3 DNA reads TGTGCCAGCACGGGTCCCCCGAACACCGGGGAGCTGTTTTTT.